This T cell receptor (beta chain) came from a study of blood T cell repertoires in COVID-19. Looking at the study overall: COVID-19 samples, acute and convalescent, were from the United States, Italy and Spain. From T cells, B-cell-depleted T cells, or PBMCs came the material, which was cDNA or gDNA.

In the source study's methods: By means of reference gene primer amplification, nucleated cell counts were estimated. The table came from immunoSEQ multiplex PCR; TCRdb's copy has only in-frame clones and leaves some out. The V and J calls and clone size come from that table; D and trimming were worked out from the DNA. The table records about 90,000 clones, about 85% of them present only once. The CDR3 has 15 amino acids. Germline CDR1 LGHDT, CDR2 YNNKEL (reference sequence). The ends were cut back, 1 base at V and 4 bases at J, with 10 bases in the middle. This clone came up once. The chain has TRBV3-1 (or the pseudogene TRBV3-2) and TRBJ2-2; D is undetermined. Sequenced sample: peripheral blood. This sequence was found in a woman aged 70 to 79 with active or convalescent COVID-19. The DNA for the CDR3 is TGTGCCAGCAGCCAAGTGGCCAGTTTCACCGGGGAGCTGTTTTTT. The encoded protein is CASSQVASFTGELFF.